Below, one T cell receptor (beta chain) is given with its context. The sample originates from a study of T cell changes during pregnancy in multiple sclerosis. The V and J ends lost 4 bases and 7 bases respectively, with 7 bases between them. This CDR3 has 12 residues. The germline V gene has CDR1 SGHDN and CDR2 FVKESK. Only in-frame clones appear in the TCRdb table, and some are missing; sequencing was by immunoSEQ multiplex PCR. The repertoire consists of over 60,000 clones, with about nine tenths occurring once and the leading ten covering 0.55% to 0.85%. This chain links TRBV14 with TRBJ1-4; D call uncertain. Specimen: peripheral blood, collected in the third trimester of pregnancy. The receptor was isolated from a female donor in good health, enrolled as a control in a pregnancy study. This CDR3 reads CASSPHSEKLFF. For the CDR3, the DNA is TGTGCCAGCAGCCCACACAGTGAAAAACTGTTTTTT.